Presented here are 5 T cell receptor beta chains from one specimen sequenced in a study of T cell changes during pregnancy in multiple sclerosis. The table came from immunoSEQ multiplex PCR; TCRdb's copy has only in-frame clones and leaves some out. The table records tens of thousands of clones, around 92% of them present only once. Here the sequenced sample was CD4+ T cells from peripheral blood mononuclear cells, taken after pregnancy. Every receptor here comes from a female donor with multiple sclerosis, enrolled in a pregnancy study.

The rearrangement uses TRBV27 and TRBJ2-7; the match to TRBD1 covers 7 bases. Germline V lookup: CDR1 MNHEY, CDR2 SMNVEV (reference sequence). V was pared by 6 bases and J by 1 base, with 6 bases of the junction left unmatched. The length of the CDR3 is 14 residues. The CDR3 bases are TGTGCCAGCAGCAGACAGGGTCAATCCTACGAGCAGTACTTC. It codes for CASSRQGQSYEQYF.

The chain combines TRBV9 with TRBJ1-2; tentatively, D is TRBD1 (5 bases). The CDR3 is 16 residues long. CDR1 and CDR2 (germline): SGDLS, YYNGEE. V was cut by 4 bases and J by 1 base, with 17 bases left in between. CDR3 region: CASSPLGGGINYGYTF. The CDR3 DNA reads as TGTGCCAGCAGCCCCCTGGGTGGGGGGATTAACTATGGCTACACCTTC. Variable domain in full (rest from reference TRBV9 and TRBJ1-2): DSGVTQTPKHLITATGQRVTLRCSPRSGDLSVYWYQQSLDQGLQFLIQYYNGEERAKGNILERFSAQQFPDLHSELNLSSLELGDSALYFCASSPLGGGINYGYTFGSGTRLTVV.

The sample holds one count of this clone. The chain uses TRBV7-9 and TRBJ1-4; D is perhaps TRBD1 (6 bases). V shed 7 bases and J shed 1 base, with 10 bases lying between them. CDR3 length: 14 amino acids. CDR1 SEHNR and CDR2 FQNEAQ come from the germline V gene (reference sequence). In DNA form, the CDR3 reads TGTGCCAGCACCCTCAGGGGAACTAATGAAAAACTGTTTTTT. Amino acid sequence: CASTLRGTNEKLFF.

This chain uses TRBV4-1 with TRBJ2-5, with 8 bases that match TRBD2. Trimming cost V 0 bases and J 5 bases; bases outside gene matches: 2. This CDR3 has 14 amino acids. Germline lookup yields CDR1 MGHRA and CDR2 YSYEKL. The CDR3 DNA reads as TGCGCCAGCAGCCAAGATCCGGGGGGGGAGACCCAGTACTTC. This translates into CASSQDPGGETQYF.

The chain recombines TRBV9 with TRBJ2-3, with D tentatively TRBD2 (6 bases). In germline, CDR1 is SGDLS, CDR2 YYNGEE. The CDR3 totals 13 residues. Trimming removed 4 bases at V and 4 bases at J, with 10 bases between. CDR3 in amino acids: CASSLRLADTQYF. The CDR3 coding sequence is TGTGCCAGCAGCTTACGACTAGCAGATACGCAGTATTTT.